Each of the 30 T cell receptor beta chains below was sequenced from the same sample in a study of PD-1 blockade in classical Hodgkin lymphoma. Repertoires were generated with immunoSEQ multiplex PCR, while TCRdb's copy carries only in-frame clones and drops some. Among roughly 41,000 clones, about 91% were seen once, and the ten largest hold 6% to 8%. All trial patients relapsed after autologous stem cell transplantation. The sample was peripheral blood mononuclear cells (PBMCs), taken before the second cycle of nivolumab. The source is a human donor with classical Hodgkin lymphoma.

This clone appeared a single time. The chain links TRBV29-1 to TRBJ2-5; D unresolved. CDR3 length equals 13 residues. Trimming took 3 bases from V and 0 from J, leaving 8 bases between them. CDR1 is SQVTM, CDR2 ANQGSEA, per germline. CDR3 sequence (DNA): TGCAGCGTTGAGGGGTCGTACCAAGAGACCCAGTACTTC. Protein product: CSVEGSYQETQYF.

This chain links TRBV19 with TRBJ1-2; no firm D call. CDR1 and CDR2 from the germline V gene are LNHDA and SQIVND (reference sequence). The germline V and J ends were trimmed by 7 bases and 2 bases, with 8 bases remaining between them. The CDR3 length is 12 residues. The CDR3 is CASTFGNYGYTF. CDR3 in DNA: TGTGCCAGTACTTTTGGGAACTATGGCTACACCTTC.

The chain recombines TRBV27 with TRBJ1-1; the D gene is possibly TRBD1 (5 bases). Germline CDR1 is MNHEY and CDR2 is SMNVEV (reference sequence). This CDR3 comprises 12 residues. The germline V and J ends were trimmed by 3 bases and 8 bases, with 10 bases remaining between them. The CDR3 DNA follows: TGTGCCAGCAGTTTCCTAGACAGCGAAGCTTTCTTT. Protein: CASSFLDSEAFF.

V gene TRBV4-1 combines with J gene TRBJ2-1, with 11 positions matching TRBD2. Germline assignment: CDR1 MGHRA and CDR2 YSYEKL. The CDR3 has 16 amino acids. V dropped 2 bases and J dropped 4; count of bases not matched to a gene: 4. CDR3 DNA sequence: TGCGCCAGCAGCCAACCGACTAGCGGGATGTACAATGAGCAGTTCTTC. This encodes CASSQPTSGMYNEQFF.

The rearrangement links TRBV4-1 to TRBJ2-3, with D possibly matching TRBD2 (5 bases). Germline CDR1 and CDR2: MGHRA and YSYEKL. Trimming took off 4 bases at V and 2 bases at J, with 10 bases between the two ends. The CDR3 spans 14 residues. The chain's CDR3 is CASSRGLVTDTQYF. CDR3 nucleotide sequence: TGCGCCAGCAGCCGCGGACTGGTCACAGATACGCAGTATTTT.

The genes are TRBV4-1 and TRBJ1-3, with D hard to call. Germline V gene data show CDR1 as MGHRA and CDR2 as YSYEKL. The ends were cut back, 1 base at V and 2 bases at J, with 6 bases in the middle. The CDR3 covers 14 residues. The CDR3 DNA reads TGCGCCAGCAGCCAAGGACCGACTGGAAACACCATATATTTT. Residues: CASSQGPTGNTIYF.

This clone was seen only once. The gene calls are TRBV10-3 and TRBJ2-3; 8 bases line up with TRBD2. The germline V gene has CDR1 ENHRY and CDR2 SYGVKD. J was trimmed by 6 bases and V by 0 bases; bases with no gene match: 8. There are 16 residues in the CDR3. DNA of the CDR3: TGTGCCATCAGTGAGTCGGTAGCGGGGCTCGAGGATACGCAGTATTTT. This encodes CAISESVAGLEDTQYF.

The chain employs TRBV18 and TRBJ2-7, with TRBD1 matching 7 bases. The CDR3 is 16 residues long. The ends lost 2 bases at V and 3 bases at J; junction bases unmatched: 10. Germline loops: CDR1 KGHSH, CDR2 LQKENI. DNA of the CDR3: TGTGCCAGCTCACCAAGGGCAAACCGGGACAGCTACGAGCAGTACTTC. This encodes CASSPRANRDSYEQYF.

The chain links TRBV18 to TRBJ1-4; TRBD1 agrees at 8 bases. J gave up 0 bases and V 4 bases, and 4 bases lay outside the gene matches. The CDR3 is 16 residues long. Germline lookup yields CDR1 KGHSH and CDR2 LQKENI. In DNA, the CDR3 is TGTGCCAGCTCACGGGGACAGGCTGCAACTAATGAAAAACTGTTTTTT. Its protein product is CASSRGQAATNEKLFF.

The table lists this clone with a count of one. The V and J genes are TRBV5-8 and TRBJ2-7; D unclear. The CDR3 spans 15 residues. Germline V gene sequence: CDR1 SGHTS, CDR2 YDEGEE. V was cut by 3 bases and J by 6 bases, with 19 bases left in between. The CDR3 sequence: CASSYGENYHGEQYF. The CDR3 nucleotides read TGTGCCAGCAGCTATGGCGAGAACTATCACGGCGAGCAGTACTTC. The full variable domain, its missing parts supplied by reference TRBV5-8 and TRBJ2-7, is EAGVTQSPTHLIKTRGQQATLRCSPISGHTSVYWYQQALGLGLQFLLWYDEGEERNRGNFPPRFSGRQFPNYSSELNVNALELEDSALYLCASSYGENYHGEQYFGPGTRLTVT.

This chain links TRBV25-1 with TRBJ2-2; D is uncertain. V was pared by 5 bases and J by 5 bases, with 15 bases between. The CDR3 length is 15 residues. Germline V gene lookup returns CDR1 MGHDK and CDR2 SYGVNS. CDR3 sequence reads: CASSLESSWTGELFF. The CDR3 nucleotides are TGTGCCAGCAGTTTGGAAAGTAGCTGGACCGGGGAGCTGTTTTTT.

The V gene is TRBV7-6, the J gene TRBJ1-1, with D unclear. V was shortened by 6 bases and J by 3 bases, with 11 bases between the two germline ends. The V gene's germline CDR1 is SGHVS and CDR2 FNYEAQ. This CDR3 spans 13 amino acids. The CDR3 DNA sequence: TGTGCCAGCAGTGAAGTTGAGGACACTGAAGCTTTCTTT. Translation: CASSEVEDTEAFF.

This clone appeared a single time. This chain joins TRBV9 and TRBJ2-5; D may be TRBD2 (6 bases). The CDR3 totals 14 residues. Germline loops: CDR1 SGDLS, CDR2 YYNGEE. With 4 bases removed from V and 2 bases from J, the gap between germline ends came to 12 bases. The CDR3 loop is CASSLAGRQETQYF. CDR3 DNA sequence: TGTGCCAGCAGCCTCGCGGGGCGACAAGAGACCCAGTACTTC. Variable domain in full (rest from reference TRBV9 and TRBJ2-5): DSGVTQTPKHLITATGQRVTLRCSPRSGDLSVYWYQQSLDQGLQFLIQYYNGEERAKGNILERFSAQQFPDLHSELNLSSLELGDSALYFCASSLAGRQETQYFGPGTRLLVL.

This chain joins TRBV29-1 and TRBJ2-3; D not certain. V lost 4 bases and J 1 base, leaving 12 bases between the germline ends. The germline gives CDR1 SQVTM, CDR2 ANQGSEA. The CDR3 runs to 14 residues. CDR3 residues: CSVGEVGGTDTQYF. The CDR3 region has the DNA TGCAGCGTTGGGGAAGTTGGGGGCACAGATACGCAGTATTTT.

The chain employs TRBV5-1 and TRBJ2-7, with D unresolved. The CDR3 consists of 15 residues. Trimming took 0 bases from V and 2 from J, leaving 12 bases between them. Germline V gene sequence: CDR1 SGHRS, CDR2 YFSETQ. The chain's CDR3 is CASSLAPQVTYEQYF. CDR3 coding DNA: TGCGCCAGCAGCTTGGCGCCCCAGGTAACCTACGAGCAGTACTTC. Full variable domain (outside the CDR3, taken from reference TRBV5-1 and TRBJ2-7): KAGVTQTPRYLIKTRGQQVTLSCSPISGHRSVSWYQQTPGQGLQFLFEYFSETQRNKGNFPGRFSGRQFSNSRSEMNVSTLELGDSALYLCASSLAPQVTYEQYFGPGTRLTVT.

The chain has TRBV2 and TRBJ2-3; tentatively, D is TRBD1 (6 bases). Between the trimmed V and J ends, which lost 7 bases and 9 bases, there was a span of 17 bases. The germline CDR1 and CDR2 sequences are SNHLY and FYNNEI. The CDR3 runs to 13 residues. CDR3: CASIPPSGTTQYF. The CDR3 DNA reads TGTGCCAGCATACCACCTTCCGGGACAACGCAGTATTTT. The full variable domain, with the rest looked up from reference TRBV2 and TRBJ2-3, is EPEVTQTPSHQVTQMGQEVILRCVPISNHLYFYWYRQILGQKVEFLVSFYNNEISEKSEIFDDQFSVERPDGSNFTLKIRSTKLEDSAMYFCASIPPSGTTQYFGPGTRLTVL.

V is TRBV2 and J is TRBJ2-3; D gene unclear. The CDR3 has 14 residues. V was pared by 11 bases and J by 0 bases, with 15 bases between. Germline lookup yields CDR1 SNHLY and CDR2 FYNNEI. The CDR3 coding sequence is TGTGCCGTACAACAATCTACTAGCACAGATACGCAGTATTTT. Its protein product is CAVQQSTSTDTQYF.

The chain couples TRBV5-1 to TRBJ1-2; D gene unclear. The CDR3 is 13 amino acids. V was shortened by 2 bases and J by 3 bases, with 8 bases between the two germline ends. Germline CDR1 SGHRS, CDR2 YFSETQ. The CDR3: CASSFGGDYGYTF. CDR3 bases: TGCGCCAGCAGCTTCGGCGGAGACTATGGCTACACCTTC.

J is TRBJ1-2 and V is TRBV6-4; no reliable D call. Germline values: CDR1 MRHNA, CDR2 SNTAGT. CDR3 size: 15 residues. V shed 5 bases and J shed 6 bases, with 19 bases lying between them. CDR3 protein: CASSPDGEVRNGYTF. CDR3 DNA sequence: TGTGCCAGCAGTCCCGACGGGGAAGTGAGGAATGGCTACACCTTC.

The chain has TRBV5-1 and TRBJ1-5, with D possibly TRBD1 on 5 matching bases. The CDR3 extends over 15 amino acids. Germline V CDR1 and CDR2: SGHRS, YFSETQ. Trimming removed 0 bases from V and 1 base from J, with 8 bases in between. The CDR3, as DNA: TGCGCCAGCAGCTTGGCCGGGGGAAGCAATCAGCCCCAGCATTTT. This gives the protein CASSLAGGSNQPQHF.

CDR3 loop: CASSLSGTGDSPLHF. CDR3 nucleotides: TGTGCCAGCAGCTTAAGCGGGACAGGAGATTCACCCCTCCACTTT. The chain combines TRBV7-9 with TRBJ1-6; TRBD1 aligns across 8 bases. Germline V gene data show CDR1 as SEHNR and CDR2 as FQNEAQ (reference sequence). CDR3 length equals 15 residues. The junction had 5 bases not matched to a gene; V was cut back by 2 bases and J by 8 bases.

This chain joins TRBV19 and TRBJ2-4; D unclear. Trimming took 1 base from V and 0 from J, leaving 1 base between them. Germline CDR1 is LNHDA and CDR2 is SQIVND (reference sequence). This CDR3 has 13 amino acids. CDR3 region: CASSIVAKNIQYF. CDR3 DNA sequence: TGTGCCAGTAGTATAGTAGCCAAAAACATTCAGTACTTC.

On this clone itself: This specimen includes other DNA sequences encoding the same CDR3. V gene TRBV4-1 combines with J gene TRBJ2-7, with 10 bases fitting TRBD2. Germline V gives CDR1 MGHRA, CDR2 YSYEKL. The CDR3 is 17 amino acids. The V gene end was trimmed by 0 bases and the J gene end by 3 bases; junction bases not matched to a gene: 8. DNA for the CDR3: TGCGCCAGCAGCCAAGAGCCCCCTAGCGGGAGTGTCTACGAGCAGTACTTC. Translated: CASSQEPPSGSVYEQYF.

The chain carries TRBV6-1 and TRBJ1-2; D is undetermined. The CDR3 spans 14 residues. The V end lost 0 bases, the J end lost 0 bases, and 5 bases lay between the germline ends. Per the germline V gene, CDR1 is MNHNS and CDR2 is SASEGT. CDR3 nucleotides: TGTGCCAGCAGTGAAGCGATAGCTAACTATGGCTACACCTTC. Translation: CASSEAIANYGYTF.

The rearrangement uses TRBV7-9 and TRBJ1-5; D not resolved. This CDR3 comprises 12 residues. CDR1 is SEHNR, CDR2 FQNEAQ, per germline (reference sequence). Trimming removed 5 bases at V and 6 bases at J, with 8 bases between. DNA of the CDR3: TGTGCCAGCAGCCTATTAGGTCAGCCCCAGCATTTT. It specifies CASSLLGQPQHF.

This clone was observed a handful of times. V is TRBV28 and J is TRBJ2-2, with 7 bases matching TRBD2. In germline, CDR1 is MDHEN, CDR2 SYDVKM. Trimming at V came to 3 bases and at J to 4 bases, leaving 20 bases not matched to a gene. This CDR3 region has 20 residues. This chain's CDR3 is CASSFLDGVLGGSTTGELFF. As DNA, the CDR3 is TGTGCCAGCAGTTTCCTAGACGGGGTTCTTGGCGGGAGTACCACCGGGGAGCTGTTTTTT.

This clone was recorded a few times. The rearrangement uses TRBV23-1 and TRBJ2-7; 9 positions agree with TRBD1. TRBV23-1 is classed as an ORF, of uncertain function. V shed 11 bases and J 4 bases; nucleotides not matched to a gene: 15. This CDR3 comprises 15 residues. CDR3 in amino acids: CALRDSGTGPYEQYF. In DNA form, the CDR3 reads TGCGCCTTACGGGATTCCGGGACAGGGCCTTACGAGCAGTACTTC.

CDR3 DNA: TGTGCCAGCAGCCGAGCCCCGGGACAGGGCTACGAGCAGTACTTC. Translated: CASSRAPGQGYEQYF. The rearrangement uses TRBV7-3 and TRBJ2-7; 9 bases align to TRBD1. With 5 bases clipped from V and 3 bases from J, the junction kept 8 bases outside the gene matches. CDR1 and CDR2 (germline): SGHTA, FQGTGA. The CDR3 is 15 residues long.

This rearrangement joins TRBV5-4 to TRBJ2-2; D perhaps matches TRBD1 (6 bases). Germline V lookup: CDR1 SGHNT, CDR2 YYREEE (reference sequence). The CDR3 contains 13 residues. V gave up 4 bases and J gave up 6 bases, with 10 bases separating them. In nucleotides, the CDR3 is TGTGCCAGCAGCCCGTGGGGGCCCGGGGAGCTGTTTTTT. As protein: CASSPWGPGELFF.

The CDR3 reads CASSSALGDTEAFF. The DNA of the CDR3 is TGTGCCAGCAGTTCTGCTTTGGGGGACACTGAAGCTTTCTTT. The chain employs TRBV6-4 and TRBJ1-1, with D possibly being TRBD1 (5 bases). CDR3 size: 14 residues. V lost 5 bases and J lost 3, with 13 bases in between. Germline V gives CDR1 MRHNA, CDR2 SNTAGT.